Presented here are 18 T cell receptor beta chains from one specimen sequenced in a study of T cell changes during pregnancy in multiple sclerosis. Using immunoSEQ multiplex PCR, the repertoire was profiled, and TCRdb retains in-frame clones only, with some absent. The table records around 72,000 clones, about 89% of them present only once. Here the sequenced sample was CD4+ T cells from peripheral blood mononuclear cells, taken before pregnancy. These receptors all stem from a female donor with multiple sclerosis, enrolled in a pregnancy study.

CDR3 DNA sequence: TGTGCCAGTACTCCGACAGGGGGGAACTATGGCTACACCTTC. Amino acids: CASTPTGGNYGYTF. The rearrangement links TRBV19 to TRBJ1-2; 9 bases are a match to TRBD1. This CDR3 has 14 amino acids. After removal of 7 bases from V and 2 bases from J, the junction contained 5 bases not matched to a gene. The germline V gene encodes CDR1 LNHDA and CDR2 SQIVND (reference sequence). The variable domain in full, completed from reference TRBV19 and TRBJ1-2, reads DGGITQSPKYLFRKEGQNVTLSCEQNLNHDAMYWYRQDPGQGLRLIYYSQIVNDFQKGDIAEGYSVSREKKESFPLTVTSAQKNPTAFYLCASTPTGGNYGYTFGSGTRLTVV.

This clone was picked up a small number of times. J is TRBJ1-1 and V is TRBV2; D ambiguous. The CDR3 covers 13 residues. The V and J ends lost 3 bases and 2 bases respectively, with 7 bases between them. From germline, CDR1 is SNHLY and CDR2 FYNNEI. CDR3: CASSEEVNTEAFF. Written as DNA, the CDR3 is TGTGCCAGCAGTGAGGAGGTCAACACTGAAGCTTTCTTT.

The chain couples TRBV5-1 to TRBJ1-1; 8 nucleotides line up with TRBD1. V trimming: 1 base; J trimming: 6 bases; junction bases outside the gene matches: 5. This CDR3 region has 14 residues. Germline loops: CDR1 SGHRS, CDR2 YFSETQ. The CDR3: CASSLQGAVAEAFF. CDR3 nucleotide sequence: TGCGCCAGCAGCTTGCAGGGGGCGGTGGCTGAAGCTTTCTTT.

The rearrangement uses TRBV7-2 and TRBJ2-1; possible D gene TRBD2, 5 bases. Germline CDR1 is SGHTA and CDR2 is FQGNSA. There are 13 residues in the CDR3. Between the trimmed V and J ends, which lost 7 bases and 5 bases, there was a span of 12 bases. The CDR3, as DNA: TGTGCCAGCACCTGGCGGGCCAACAATGAGCAGTTCTTC. This codes for CASTWRANNEQFF.

The chain joins TRBV5-1 to TRBJ1-6; a possible D gene is TRBD1 (5 bases). Germline CDR1 and CDR2: SGHRS and YFSETQ. Trimming removed 0 bases at V and 9 bases at J, with 13 bases between. The CDR3 contains 15 residues. In DNA form, the CDR3 reads TGCGCCAGCAGCTTGGGGGACCGGGAGAGTTCACCCCTCCACTTT. It codes for CASSLGDRESSPLHF.

V gene TRBV28 combines with J gene TRBJ2-3; 10 bases match TRBD2. This CDR3 region has 15 residues. After removal of 3 bases from V and 5 bases from J, the junction contained 5 bases not matched to a gene. The germline CDR1 and CDR2 sequences are MDHEN and SYDVKM. The CDR3 region is CASSLLAGAVDTQYF. Here the CDR3 DNA reads TGTGCCAGCAGTTTGCTAGCGGGAGCAGTAGATACGCAGTATTTT.

The chain has TRBV5-4 and TRBJ1-3; D gene unclear. The CDR3 length is 16 residues. The germline V gene has CDR1 SGHNT and CDR2 YYREEE (reference sequence). V lost 4 bases to trimming and J lost 0 bases, with 14 bases between them. CDR3 protein: CASSLPASGSGNTIYF. In DNA form, the CDR3 reads TGTGCCAGCAGCCTCCCCGCCTCGGGCTCTGGAAACACCATATATTTT.

Concerning this clone: The CDR3 carries no conserved terminal phenylalanine or tryptophan, so it likely arises from a read error. The limits of the CDR3 on the DNA are not certain, so only TCRdb's listed CDR3 is given. This rearrangement joins TRBV5-3 to TRBJ2-7; the table assigns TRBD1, which was not confirmed against the DNA. TRBV5-3 is flagged as an ORF with uncertain function. The CDR3 adds up to 12 amino acids, both ends counted. Here the CDR3 reads CARSLHYNFGHP.

This chain uses TRBV28 with TRBJ2-7, with 7 positions matching TRBD2. The trim removed 4 bases at V and 0 bases at J, leaving 3 bases unmatched. Per germline, CDR1 MDHEN and CDR2 SYDVKM. The CDR3 length is 14 residues. CDR3 in DNA: TGTGCCAGCAGTTGGGGGGGGTCCTCCTACGAGCAGTACTTC. Amino acids: CASSWGGSSYEQYF.

The chain links TRBV30 to TRBJ2-3; the D gene is possibly TRBD2 (6 bases). CDR1 GTSNPN and CDR2 SVGIG come from the germline V gene (reference sequence). V lost 3 bases, J lost 1 base, and 11 bases lay in between. The CDR3 extends over 14 amino acids. CDR3 protein: CAWREGPGTDTQYF. DNA for the CDR3: TGTGCCTGGAGGGAGGGGCCCGGCACAGATACGCAGTATTTT.

The chain combines TRBV5-1 with TRBJ1-2; 8 positions match TRBD1. CDR3 length: 15 amino acids. The germline CDR1 and CDR2 sequences are SGHRS and YFSETQ. J was trimmed by 5 bases and V by 4 bases; bases with no gene match: 10. As DNA, the CDR3 is TGCGCCAGCAGCCCCGGGACAGGCCGGGGGTATGGCTACACCTTC. This translates into CASSPGTGRGYGYTF.

The CDR3 DNA is TGTGCCAGCAGCTCCTCCCCTAGCTACAATGAGCAGTTCTTC. The encoded protein is CASSSSPSYNEQFF. V is TRBV11-2 and J is TRBJ2-1, with D unclear. Germline V CDR1 and CDR2: SGHAT, FQNNGV. Trimming left V 4 bases short and J 3 bases short, with 10 bases between. This CDR3 region has 14 residues.

The chain uses TRBV5-1 and TRBJ1-2; 7 bases are shared with TRBD1. V was pared by 4 bases and J by 5 bases, with 11 bases of the junction left unmatched. This CDR3 has 15 amino acids. CDR1 is SGHRS and CDR2 is YFSETQ in the germline V gene. The CDR3 DNA reads TGCGCCAGCAGCGCCTACGGGACAGTTCAATATGGCTACACCTTC. Protein product: CASSAYGTVQYGYTF. Full variable domain (remainder filled in from reference TRBV5-1 and TRBJ1-2): KAGVTQTPRYLIKTRGQQVTLSCSPISGHRSVSWYQQTPGQGLQFLFEYFSETQRNKGNFPGRFSGRQFSNSRSEMNVSTLELGDSALYLCASSAYGTVQYGYTFGSGTRLTVV.

The chain uses TRBV19 and TRBJ1-5; TRBD1 aligns across 7 bases. Germline values: CDR1 LNHDA, CDR2 SQIVND (reference sequence). The CDR3 runs to 14 residues. J gave up 4 bases and V 5 bases, and 5 bases lay outside the gene matches. The CDR3 sequence is CASSVTGQNQPQHF. The CDR3 DNA reads TGTGCCAGTAGTGTCACGGGACAGAATCAGCCCCAGCATTTT.

The sample holds one count of this clone. The rearrangement links TRBV20-1 to TRBJ2-5; no definite D call. CDR3 length equals 11 residues. V was trimmed by 4 bases and J by 4 bases, leaving 7 bases between them. Germline V gene lookup returns CDR1 DFQATT and CDR2 SNEGSKA (reference sequence). The CDR3 protein is CSAIKSETQYF. The DNA of the CDR3 is TGCAGTGCTATTAAATCAGAGACCCAGTACTTC.

This clone was found once. The chain employs TRBV27 and TRBJ2-3; 11 positions agree with TRBD2. Per germline, CDR1 MNHEY and CDR2 SMNVEV (reference sequence). CDR3 size: 18 residues. Trimming cost V 2 bases and J 2 bases; bases outside gene matches: 9. CDR3 protein: CASSLRPRLAGSTDTQYF. The CDR3 DNA sequence: TGTGCCAGCAGTTTAAGGCCGCGACTAGCGGGGTCCACAGATACGCAGTATTTT.

The chain recombines TRBV7-6 with TRBJ2-7; 8 bases line up with TRBD2. The germline CDR1 and CDR2 sequences are SGHVS and FNYEAQ. V shed 4 bases and J 4 bases; nucleotides not matched to a gene: 3. This CDR3 comprises 13 residues. The CDR3 DNA follows: TGTGCCAGCAGCTCAGTAGCGGGATACGAGCAGTACTTC. This translates into CASSSVAGYEQYF. Full variable domain (missing parts from reference TRBV7-6 and TRBJ2-7): GAGVSQSPRYKVTKRGQDVALRCDPISGHVSLYWYRQALGQGPEFLTYFNYEAQQDKSGLPNDRFSAERPEGSISTLTIQRTEQRDSAMYRCASSSVAGYEQYFGPGTRLTVT.

The chain couples TRBV5-1 to TRBJ1-6, with 8 bases matching TRBD1. Trimming at V came to 4 bases and at J to 6 bases, leaving 6 bases not matched to a gene. The CDR3 loop spans 15 amino acids. Per germline, CDR1 SGHRS and CDR2 YFSETQ. The CDR3 DNA reads as TGCGCCAGCAGCGGGACAGGCAAAACTAATTCACCCCTCCACTTT. Translating gives CASSGTGKTNSPLHF.